The T cell receptor (beta chain) described here comes from a study of cytomegalovirus exposure and HLA in healthy donors. Points on this clone: The antigen is unknown.

V lost 6 bases and J lost 0, with 13 bases in between. The CDR3 sequence is 15 residues long. CDR1 is SGHTA, CDR2 FQGNSA, per germline. Primers: 60 Vbeta forward and 13 Jbeta reverse. The protocol was immunoSEQ multiplex PCR, while the TCRdb copy is restricted to in-frame clones and leaves out a portion. Among over 150,000 clones, 77% were seen once, and the ten largest hold around 3%. Points from the study as a whole: A later analysis linked a missense variant in DCLRE1C to the trimming of TCR beta V and J genes.

The source material was PBMCs. This chain uses TRBV7-2 with TRBJ2-3, with unresolved D. The TCR was taken from a woman between 40 and 55 years old in good health and CMV-seropositive. The CDR3 sequence: CASRLERLSTDTQYF. Written as DNA, the CDR3 is TGTGCCAGCAGGCTCGAGCGCCTTAGCACAGATACGCAGTATTTT. The complete variable domain, with remaining parts taken from reference TRBV7-2 and TRBJ2-3, reads GAGVSQSPSNKVTEKGKDVELRCDPISGHTALYWYRQSLGQGLEFLIYFQGNSAPDKSGLPSDRFSAERTGGSVSTLTIQRTQQEDSAVYLCASRLERLSTDTQYFGPGTRLTVL.